Listed below are T cell receptor beta chains from one sample, sequenced in a study of graft-versus-host responses after intestinal transplantation. Antigens of these TCRs are unknown. Here immunoSEQ multiplex PCR was the method, and the copy in TCRdb shows in-frame clones only, minus some. The table includes just under 85,000 clones, more than 85% detected once. Sample: unstimulated CD8+ T cells sorted from spleen or lymph node cells, taken before transplant. Every receptor here comes from a human donor who was the organ donor for an intestinal transplant. CDR3s include the opening cysteine and the closing phenylalanine or tryptophan. Fields, in order: V gene, J gene, clone size, D gene, CDR3 length, CDR3 protein, CDR3 DNA. D genes are given only for firm matches. Expanded clones are given a class, and other clones once, few, many or no size at all.

v_call: TRBV6-8
j_call: TRBJ2-1
clone_size: -
d_call: -
cdr3_length: 10
cdr3_aa: CASSRREQFF
cdr3_nt: TGTGCCAGCAGTCGACGGGAGCAGTTCTTC

v_call: TRBV6-5
j_call: TRBJ2-7
clone_size: -
d_call: -
cdr3_length: 16
cdr3_aa: CASSYRADYPTYEQYF
cdr3_nt: TGTGCCAGCAGTTACCGGGCGGACTACCCAACCTACGAGCAGTACTTC

v_call: TRBV30
j_call: TRBJ2-5
clone_size: -
d_call: -
cdr3_length: 12
cdr3_aa: CAWLSDQETQYF
cdr3_nt: TGTGCCTGGTTGTCCGACCAAGAGACCCAGTACTTC

v_call: TRBV4-2
j_call: TRBJ2-7
clone_size: -
d_call: -
cdr3_length: 16
cdr3_aa: CASSQDPGALSYEQYF
cdr3_nt: TGTGCCAGCAGCCAAGACCCGGGAGCCCTATCCTACGAGCAGTACTTC

v_call: TRBV27
j_call: TRBJ2-2
clone_size: -
d_call: TRBD2
cdr3_length: 17
cdr3_aa: CASSLSNLAANTGELFF
cdr3_nt: TGTGCCAGCAGTTTATCGAACCTAGCGGCGAACACCGGGGAGCTGTTTTTT

v_call: TRBV10-1
j_call: TRBJ1-1
clone_size: few
d_call: -
cdr3_length: 15
cdr3_aa: CASSESGLGNTEAFF
cdr3_nt: TGCGCCAGCAGTGAGTCTGGGTTGGGAAACACTGAAGCTTTCTTT

v_call: TRBV11-2
j_call: TRBJ2-5
clone_size: -
d_call: -
cdr3_length: 14
cdr3_aa: CASSGIVGAETQYF
cdr3_nt: TGTGCCAGCAGCGGTATCGTCGGCGCAGAGACCCAGTACTTC

v_call: TRBV2
j_call: TRBJ2-1
clone_size: -
d_call: TRBD2
cdr3_length: 17
cdr3_aa: CASSQPSGGVGDNEQFF
cdr3_nt: TGTGCCAGCAGTCAGCCTAGCGGGGGCGTTGGGGACAATGAGCAGTTCTTC

v_call: TRBV6-1
j_call: TRBJ1-2
clone_size: -
d_call: -
cdr3_length: 14
cdr3_aa: CASTLGESGYGYTF
cdr3_nt: TGTGCCAGCACCCTCGGAGAGTCAGGCTATGGCTACACCTTC

v_call: TRBV6-5
j_call: TRBJ1-1
clone_size: -
d_call: -
cdr3_length: 14
cdr3_aa: CASSIQGVGSEAFF
cdr3_nt: TGTGCCAGCAGTATACAGGGAGTGGGTTCTGAAGCTTTCTTT

v_call: TRBV6-5
j_call: TRBJ2-7
clone_size: once
d_call: TRBD1
cdr3_length: 15
cdr3_aa: CASRAGQGAGYEQYF
cdr3_nt: TGTGCCAGCAGAGCAGGACAGGGGGCAGGATACGAGCAGTACTTC

v_call: TRBV4-1
j_call: TRBJ2-7
clone_size: -
d_call: -
cdr3_length: 16
cdr3_aa: CASSQDHRGVPGEQYF
cdr3_nt: TGCGCCAGCAGCCAGGACCATCGTGGGGTACCCGGCGAGCAGTACTTC

v_call: TRBV12-5
j_call: TRBJ1-1
clone_size: once
d_call: -
cdr3_length: 12
cdr3_aa: CASGLLNTEAFF
cdr3_nt: TGTGCTAGTGGTTTGTTGAACACTGAAGCTTTCTTT